The entry that follows covers one T cell receptor (beta chain) sequence. Assay: immunoSEQ multiplex PCR; the TCRdb copy retains only in-frame clones and omits some. The sample lists around 80,000 clones, around 87% occurring once. The entry originates in a study of control samples from healthy donors and cancer patients. The sample comprised blood. This sequence was found in a man aged 50-60 years in good health.

CDR3 bases: TGTGCCAGCAGCCGGATTGGACAAGGAGCTTACGAGCAGTACTTC. This encodes CASSRIGQGAYEQYF. The chain has TRBV4-2 and TRBJ2-7; D perhaps matches TRBD1 (5 bases). The V gene's germline CDR1 is LGHNA and CDR2 YNFKEQ. V shed 4 bases and J shed 4 bases, with 17 bases lying between them. CDR3 size: 15 residues.